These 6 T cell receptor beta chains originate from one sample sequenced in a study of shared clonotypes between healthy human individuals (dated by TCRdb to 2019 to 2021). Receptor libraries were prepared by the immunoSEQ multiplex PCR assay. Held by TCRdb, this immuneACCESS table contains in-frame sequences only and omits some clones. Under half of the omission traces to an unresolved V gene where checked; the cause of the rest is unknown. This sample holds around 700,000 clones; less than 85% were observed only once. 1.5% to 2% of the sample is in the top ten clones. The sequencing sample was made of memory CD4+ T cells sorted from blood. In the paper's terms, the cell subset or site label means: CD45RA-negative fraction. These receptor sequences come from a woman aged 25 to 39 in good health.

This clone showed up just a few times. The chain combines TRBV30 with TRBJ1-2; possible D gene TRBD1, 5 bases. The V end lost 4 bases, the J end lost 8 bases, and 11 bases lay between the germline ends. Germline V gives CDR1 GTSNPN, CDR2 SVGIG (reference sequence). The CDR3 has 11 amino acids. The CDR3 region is CAWMGRAGYTF. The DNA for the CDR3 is TGTGCCTGGATGGGCAGGGCCGGCTACACCTTC.

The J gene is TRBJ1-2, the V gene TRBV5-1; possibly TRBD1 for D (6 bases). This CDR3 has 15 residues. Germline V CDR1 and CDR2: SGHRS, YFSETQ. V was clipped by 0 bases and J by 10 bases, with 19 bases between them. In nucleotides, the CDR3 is TGCGCCAGCAGCTTGGACGGACAGTCTCTTTCCGACTACACCTTC. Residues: CASSLDGQSLSDYTF.

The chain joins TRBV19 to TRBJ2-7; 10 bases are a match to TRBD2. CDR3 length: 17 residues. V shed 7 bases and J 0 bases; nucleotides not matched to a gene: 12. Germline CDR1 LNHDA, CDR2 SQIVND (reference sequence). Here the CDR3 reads CASTQAATSGTSYEQYF. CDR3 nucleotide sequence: TGTGCCAGTACCCAGGCGGCTACTAGCGGGACCTCCTACGAGCAGTACTTC.

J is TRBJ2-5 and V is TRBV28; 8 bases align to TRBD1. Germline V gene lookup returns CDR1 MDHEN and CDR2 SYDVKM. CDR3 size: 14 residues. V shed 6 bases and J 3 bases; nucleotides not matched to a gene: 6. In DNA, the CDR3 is TGTGCCAGCAGCCGGACAGGGACTGAAGAGACCCAGTACTTC. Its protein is CASSRTGTEETQYF.

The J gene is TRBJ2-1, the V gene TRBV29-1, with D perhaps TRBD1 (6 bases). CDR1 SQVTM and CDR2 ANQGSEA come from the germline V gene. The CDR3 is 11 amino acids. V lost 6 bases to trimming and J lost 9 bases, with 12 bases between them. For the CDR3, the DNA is TGCAGCGTGACTCGAGGGGGTGAGCAGTTCTTC. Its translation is CSVTRGGEQFF.

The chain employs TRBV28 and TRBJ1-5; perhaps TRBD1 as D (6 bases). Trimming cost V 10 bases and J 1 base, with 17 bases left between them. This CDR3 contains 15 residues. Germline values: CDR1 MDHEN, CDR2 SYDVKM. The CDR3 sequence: CATTSGGASNQPQHF. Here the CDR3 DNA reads TGTGCCACCACGAGTGGGGGGGCCAGCAATCAGCCCCAGCATTTT.